This T cell receptor (beta chain) was recovered during a study of shared clonotypes between healthy human individuals (dated by TCRdb to the early 2020s). At the level of the whole study: The cohort comprised a couple of women and a few men aged 18 to 49 years. To increase sequencing depth and limit assay-specific biases, TCR repertoire library preparation and sequencing were carried out by different laboratories using diverse techniques. Between about 0.8 and 9.5 billion PBMCs per donor were obtained by leukapheresis. The study deeply sequenced blood TCR repertoires of about 5 healthy adults to estimate repertoire size and the extent of clonotype sharing between individuals. For each donor, CD4 naive and CD4 memory were each run on three plates, CD8 naive on two plates, and CD8 memory on one plate. What the study reported, not specific to this receptor: Incomplete sequencing was indicated by rarefaction of sorted-subset datasets, despite the large sequencing depth. Naive subsets generally had larger estimated clonotype richness than memory subsets did. Higher generation probabilities were observed for clonotypes shared by all four sorted-subset donors than for non-shared clonotypes. Sampling was restricted to blood, and TCR repertoires in tissues likely differ from the TCR repertoires found in blood. The genetic and exposure-history diversity represented was limited by the small number of donors. When a handful of donors were compared, the shared fraction of clonotypes was about 5.5% for naive CD4, about 4% for naive CD8, 2.3% for memory CD4, and 0.35% to 0.4% for memory CD8. Pairwise subsampling led to the expectation that sequencing depth would affect the degree of clonotype sharing among donors.

Using the deep immunoSEQ assay, TCR CDR3 regions were amplified from genomic DNA by multiplex PCR. For each cell subset, the extracted genomic DNA was distributed evenly across all wells of several immunoSEQ 96-well plates, and each plate served as one replicate. For sorted subsets, roughly 200 ng of genomic DNA, equivalent to 25,000 to 35,000 T cell genomes, went into each replicate PCR. The purified libraries were quantified using a Qubit 3.0 fluorometer, sized with a Bioanalyzer 2100, and then quantified again using the KAPA Library Quantification kit. Every immunoSEQ 96-well plate was sequenced on a separate single-read 150-cycle Illumina NextSeq 550 flow cell. Per the source publication's procedure: Because the immunoSEQ output held only junctional sequences and lacked quality scores, the filtering could not match the filtering applied to full-length reads. To assign V/J genes and CDR3, sequences were annotated using PyIR, a Python wrapper for IgBLAST v1.9, with IMGT germline references. Reads with weak V/J assignments (E-value above 1e-6), missing CDR3, stop codons, out-of-frame junctions, or ambiguous translated residues were removed. V3J clonotypes were defined as sequences sharing the same inferred V gene, J gene, and CDR3 amino acid sequence. Percentage overlap between repertoires was calculated by dividing the number of shared unique clonotypes by the size of the smaller repertoire. Three approaches were used to assess repertoire richness: RTK rarefaction, the Chao1 estimator, and Recon v2.1 estimates of unobserved clonotypes. Generation probabilities were computed with OLGA for all TCRbeta clonotypes obtained by the gDNA method from a handful of donors. The table comes from immuneACCESS by way of TCRdb, which keeps in-frame sequences with V and J called. Part of the clones is missing from these tables; in studies checked, under half for an unresolved V gene and the rest for unknown reasons. V and J calls and clone size are as listed in that table; D and trimming were resolved from the DNA. Here the sample has 1.4 million or so clones; approximately 98.5% occur a single time. Around 0.33% of the sample lies in the top ten.

On this clone itself: Its antigen is currently not known. No much larger clonotype is one base removed from it; base qualities were not supplied.

Healthy HIV-negative adults with no recently reported acute infections or vaccinations were included as donors. All donors were Caucasian adults living in Nashville, Tennessee, USA. CD4+ T cells were enriched through magnetic negative selection, after which naive cells were positively selected on CD45RA and the remaining negative fraction served as the memory subset. Blood was collected by leukapheresis, and PBMCs were isolated by Ficoll-Histopaque density gradient centrifugation and then cryopreserved in liquid nitrogen vapor phase. Analytical flow cytometry was used to check the purity and quantity of every magnetically sorted T cell population. From each sorted fraction, genomic DNA was isolated and quantified by UV absorbance on a Nanodrop 2000c. The receptor comes from a man between 25 and 39 years old in good health. Sequenced sample: naive CD4+ T cells sorted from blood. The cell subset or site label here, explained by the study, means: CD45RA+ positively selected.

The CDR3 protein sequence reads: CASSLHGKYEQYF. The DNA reads as follows: TGTGCCAGCAGTTTACACGGGAAATACGAGCAGTACTTC. The receptor chain draws on TRBV27 and TRBJ2-7, and the D gene may be TRBD2, 5 bases matching. V is clipped by 2 bases and J by 4 bases, and the sequence between their germline boundaries is 9 bases long. The CDR3 sequence holds 13 residues, the cysteine and phenylalanine included. The DNA shown is the 39-base CDR3, in frame from base 1. Via the germline V gene (reference sequence), CDR1 is MNHEY and CDR2 SMNVEV.